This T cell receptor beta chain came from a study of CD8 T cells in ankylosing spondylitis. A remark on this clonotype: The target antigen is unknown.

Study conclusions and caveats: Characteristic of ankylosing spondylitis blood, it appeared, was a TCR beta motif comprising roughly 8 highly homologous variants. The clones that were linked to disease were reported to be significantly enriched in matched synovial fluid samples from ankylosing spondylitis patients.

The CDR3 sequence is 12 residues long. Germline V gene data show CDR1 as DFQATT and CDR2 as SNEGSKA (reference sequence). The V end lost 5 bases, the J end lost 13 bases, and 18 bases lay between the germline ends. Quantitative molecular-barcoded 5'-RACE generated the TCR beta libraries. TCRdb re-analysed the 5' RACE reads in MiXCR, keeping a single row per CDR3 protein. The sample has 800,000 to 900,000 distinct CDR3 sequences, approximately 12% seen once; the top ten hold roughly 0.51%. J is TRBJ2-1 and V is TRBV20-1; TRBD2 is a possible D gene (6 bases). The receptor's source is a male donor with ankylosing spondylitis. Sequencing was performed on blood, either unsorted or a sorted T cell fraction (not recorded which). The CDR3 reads CSASGRSQNQFF. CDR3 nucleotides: TGCAGTGCTTCCGGGAGATCCCAGAATCAGTTCTTC.